Shown below are 6 T cell receptor beta chains from a single sample sequenced in a study of tumor-infiltrating lymphocytes in primary liver carcinoma (dated by TCRdb to the late 2010s). Data came from an Illumina HiSeq 2500. Starting from approximately 500 ng total RNA, TCRbeta-specific cDNA was produced by reverse transcription with a constant-region primer and ProtoScript II reverse transcriptase. The TCRbeta libraries were prepared through three rounds of nested multiplex PCR following a slightly modified ARM-PCR procedure. Each of the first two PCR rounds ran for approximately 10 cycles and used multiplex TRBV1-TRBV30 forward primers together with a Cbeta reverse primer. TCRdb handled the public reads itself, with Q25 trimming in fastp and clone calling in MiXCR, and kept productive beta chains. Entries are consolidated by CDR3 protein sequence, retaining the most common genes and DNA. The sample data list about 64,000 distinct CDR3 sequences, and about three quarters of these were observed just once. The ten top clones hold roughly 40% of the sample.

Without any cell sorting, total RNA and DNA were co-extracted from about 20-30 mg of bulk tissue using the AllPrep DNA/RNA mini kit. The sample comprised liver tumor tissue from sampling region 4. The intended sense of this specimen's cell subset or site label: tumor region T4, right-lateral pole. These TCRs come from a man in his forties or fifties with primary liver carcinoma and hepatitis B virus infection.

A word on this clonotype: A read error is likely, as this CDR3 ends without the conserved phenylalanine or tryptophan. This chain uses TRBV30 with TRBJ2-7; tentative D call: TRBD2 (5 bases). CDR3 length equals 12 residues. The germline V gene has CDR1 GTSNPN and CDR2 SVGIG (reference sequence). Trimming took off 5 bases at V and 3 bases at J, with 11 bases between the two ends. In DNA, the CDR3 is TGTGCCTGGGGACCCGGGAACTACGAGCAGTACTCC. This sequence encodes CAWGPGNYEQYS.

On this clonotype itself: Germline is not matched at one junction end, which may reflect a read error. V gene TRBV11-2 combines with J gene TRBJ2-1; TRBD2 agrees at 7 bases. This CDR3 contains 11 residues. Germline loops: CDR1 SGHAT, CDR2 FQNNGV. CDR3 residues: CTSSLGGRQFF. For the CDR3, the DNA is TGTACCAGCAGCTTAGGCGGGAGGCAGTTCTTC.

Turning to this clonotype: Sequence at one end of the junction differs from germline and may be a read error. V and J are TRBV5-4 and TRBJ2-1, with a possible D match to TRBD1 (7 bases). Germline V gives CDR1 SGHNT, CDR2 YYREEE (reference sequence). The CDR3 is made up of 16 amino acids. DNA for the CDR3: TGTGCCAGCAGCCTCGGCGGAGGGGGCTATGTGAATGAGCAGCTCTTC. It translates to CASSLGGGGYVNEQLF.

This clonotype was recorded at least ten times. In nucleotides, the CDR3 is TGTGCCAGCAGCCGAGAGGGGATAGACACCGGGGAGCTGTTTTTT. Protein sequence: CASSREGIDTGELFF. J is TRBJ2-2 and V is TRBV7-9; the D call may be TRBD1 or TRBD2 (5 bases each). CDR3 length equals 15 residues. Germline V CDR1 and CDR2: SEHNR, FQNEAQ (reference sequence). V gave up 5 bases and J gave up 3 bases, with 13 bases separating them.

As to this clonotype: The missing conserved phenylalanine or tryptophan at the end of this CDR3 makes a read error likely. The V and J genes are TRBV6-6 and TRBJ1-2; no reliable D call. The CDR3 spans 12 residues. In germline, CDR1 is MNHNY, CDR2 SVGAGI (reference sequence). V was trimmed by 10 bases and J by 4 bases, leaving 13 bases between them. This CDR3 is CAIYFGSYGYTL. DNA for the CDR3: TGTGCCATATACTTCGGGTCCTATGGCTACACCTTG.

As regards this clonotype: At one end the junction does not follow the germline gene, possibly because of a read error. V and J are TRBV4-2 and TRBJ1-2; D might be TRBD1 (5 bases). This CDR3 is built from 14 residues. The germline gives CDR1 LGHNA, CDR2 YNFKEQ. The chain's CDR3 is CVSSALDGDYCYTF. The CDR3 nucleotides read TGTGTCAGCAGCGCCCTTGATGGGGACTATTGCTACACCTTC.